This TCR beta chain comes out of a study of cytomegalovirus exposure and HLA in healthy donors. Study-wide findings and caveats: Analyses of presence/absence relied on an assumption of roughly uniform sequencing depth across donors.

Amplification used 60 Vbeta primers and 13 Jbeta primers. Sequenced by immunoSEQ multiplex PCR; TCRdb stores in-frame clones only, minus some. The sample includes roughly 80,000 clones. As to this clone: Antigen: not known.

This CDR3 comprises 16 residues. Germline V gene lookup returns CDR1 SGHKS and CDR2 YYEKEE (reference sequence). V lost 0 bases and J lost 0, with 10 bases in between. Sequencing used PBMCs. The chain couples TRBV5-5 to TRBJ2-4; D is uncertain. The sequence came from a woman younger than 45 in good health and CMV-seronegative. The CDR3 bases are TGTGCCAGCAGCTTGGGACACTTACTAGCCAAAAACATTCAGTACTTC. Its protein is CASSLGHLLAKNIQYF.